This record concerns one TCR beta chain sequence. Its antigen remains unknown. This probably arose from a read error, given a far larger clone one base away. The data are from a study of prognosis after radiotherapy for stage I lung cancer. For the study at large: For radiotherapy, patients got SBRT split into 3 to 5 fractions, giving a biologically effective dose of at least 100 Gy. Distant metastasis occurred in a handful of patients at a median of approximately seven months after radiotherapy, while some 15 showed no significant progression.

Overall study findings and caveats: The study found lower Shannon entropy after stereotactic body radiation therapy in patients who developed distant metastases. Compared with a median of 10,088 beforehand, unique TCR clone counts dropped to almost 7,000 after stereotactic body radiation therapy.

The ends lost 11 bases at V and 10 bases at J; junction bases unmatched: 8. CDR3 size: 11 residues. Germline V gene sequence: CDR1 MDHEN, CDR2 SYDVKM. The authors amplified TCR beta CDR3 from genomic DNA using two-round multiplex PCR. Primers were specific to each TRBV and TRBJ gene in first-round PCR. TCRdb re-called the multiplex PCR reads with MiXCR, one entry per CDR3 protein. The sample has over 11,000 distinct CDR3 sequences, around 27% seen once. The chain couples TRBV28 to TRBJ2-1, with 7 positions matching TRBD1. The receptor comes from a donor aged 50 or older with non-small cell lung cancer. The input for sequencing was PBMCs, taken before or after stereotactic body radiation therapy (not recorded which). The CDR3 loop reads CAVGGGYEQFF. In DNA form, the CDR3 reads TGTGCCGTAGGGGGCGGGTACGAGCAGTTCTTC.